The sequence of this T cell receptor (beta chain) was determined in a study of chronic HIV infection and antiretroviral therapy. CDR1 SGDLS and CDR2 YYNGEE come from the germline V gene. J gave up 8 bases and V 2 bases, and 5 bases lay outside the gene matches. This CDR3 contains 13 residues. TCRdb called the 5' RACE reads again in MiXCR, with one record for every CDR3 protein. The data hold about 38,000 distinct CDR3 sequences, with about 8.1% observed a single time. This clonotype was observed many times. This clonotype originated in an adult who had HIV and had not received antiretroviral therapy, or was an uninfected healthy control (not recorded which). This chain links TRBV9 with TRBJ1-2, with 8 bases identical to TRBD1. Sequenced input: peripheral blood. CDR3 sequence: CASSVQDRDGYTF. As DNA, the CDR3 is TGTGCCAGCAGCGTCCAGGACAGGGACGGCTACACCTTC.